The rows below give T cell receptor beta chains drawn from one sample of a study of blood T cell repertoires in COVID-19. TCRdb's table, derived via immunoSEQ multiplex PCR, lists solely in-frame clones and lacks some. Among about 80,000 clones listed, roughly four fifths were seen once. Material: peripheral blood. These receptors originate from a man older than 75 with acute or convalescent COVID-19. Both conserved end residues are part of each CDR3. The D gene is left open where the match is weak. A row's size may be missing; if present it is once, few, many or a size class.

. | TRBJ1-5 | TRBV19 | TRBD1 | CASNNGQGGNQPQHF | TGTGCCAGTAATAACGGACAGGGGGGCAATCAGCCCCAGCATTTT
. | TRBJ2-2 | TRBV24-1 | TRBD1 | CATSSGTANTGELFF | TGTGCCACCAGTTCCGGGACAGCGAACACCGGGGAGCTGTTTTTT
few | TRBJ2-3 | TRBV27 | . | CASNPGQPTTDTQYF | TGTGCCAGCAATCCTGGACAGCCCACCACAGATACGCAGTATTTT
. | TRBJ1-5 | TRBV10-2 | TRBD1 | CASSENGQGFDQPQHF | TGCGCCAGCAGTGAGAACGGACAGGGGTTCGATCAGCCCCAGCATTTT
. | TRBJ1-2 | TRBV29-1 | . | CSAHTGQGHGYTF | TGCAGCGCCCATACAGGGCAAGGGCATGGCTACACCTTC
. | TRBJ2-3 | TRBV19 | TRBD2 | CASSIGRRGDFINTQYF | TGTGCCAGTAGTATTGGCCGCCGGGGGGACTTTATTAATACGCAGTATTTT
. | TRBJ1-2 | TRBV30 | . | CAWRGDTFYGYTF | TGTGCCTGGAGAGGGGACACGTTCTATGGCTACACCTTC
. | TRBJ1-1 | TRBV10-2 | TRBD1 | CACEQGTATEAFF | TGCGCCTGCGAACAGGGGACGGCCACTGAAGCTTTCTTT
few | TRBJ1-2 | TRBV4-1 | TRBD1 | CASSQPGQSYGYTF | TGCGCCAGCAGCCAACCGGGACAGAGCTATGGCTACACCTTC
. | TRBJ1-1 | TRBV27 | . | CASSLLSPTGTEAFF | TGTGCCAGCAGTTTATTAAGCCCCACGGGGACTGAAGCTTTCTTT
. | TRBJ2-7 | TRBV5-4 | TRBD1 | CASSLGDSLAYEQYF | TGTGCCAGCAGCTTGGGGGACAGCCTCGCCTACGAGCAGTACTTC
. | TRBJ2-3 | TRBV5-6 | . | CASSLVSGAADTQYF | TGTGCCAGCAGCTTGGTTTCAGGGGCGGCAGATACGCAGTATTTT
. | TRBJ1-2 | TRBV4-1 | TRBD1 | CASSQVEGQNAYGYTF | TGCGCCAGCAGCCAAGTAGAGGGACAGAATGCCTATGGCTACACCTTC
. | TRBJ2-3 | TRBV11-3 | . | CASSLGLRETDTQYF | TGTGCCAGCAGCTTAGGACTCAGGGAAACAGATACGCAGTATTTT
once | TRBJ1-6 | TRBV7-2 | . | CASSSLTGFNSPLHF | TGTGCCAGCAGCTCCTTGACGGGTTTTAATTCACCCCTCCACTTT
. | TRBJ1-3 | TRBV11-2 | TRBD1 | CASSQDRIPGNTIYF | TGTGCCAGCAGCCAGGACAGGATCCCTGGAAACACCATATATTTT
few | TRBJ2-5 | TRBV2 | TRBD2 | CASRSSPGGTQYF | TGTGCCAGCAGAAGTTCTCCGGGGGGGACCCAGTACTTC
once | TRBJ2-1 | TRBV5-1 | . | CASSRGGTDYNEQFF | TGCGCCAGCAGTAGGGGCGGGACAGACTACAATGAGCAGTTCTTC
many | TRBJ1-3 | TRBV24-1 | . | CATSDRRDYSGNTIYF | TGTGCCACCAGTGACCGGAGAGATTACTCTGGAAACACCATATATTTT
. | TRBJ2-5 | TRBV18 | . | CASSVRGWQETQYF | TGTGCCAGCTCCGTCCGGGGTTGGCAAGAGACCCAGTACTTC
. | TRBJ2-7 | TRBV19 | TRBD1 | CASSIGGHPGQGEYEQYF | TGTGCCAGTAGTATAGGGGGGCACCCGGGACAGGGAGAATACGAGCAGTACTTC
. | TRBJ1-5 | TRBV2 | . | CASSGGVTQPQHF | TGTGCCAGCAGTGGGGGGGTGACTCAGCCCCAGCATTTT
. | TRBJ2-7 | TRBV10-3 | TRBD1 | CAMRGQETYEQYF | TGTGCCATGCGGGGACAGGAGACCTACGAGCAGTACTTC
once | TRBJ2-5 | TRBV5-1 | . | CASSLASGTETQYF | TGCGCCAGCAGCTTGGCCTCGGGGACTGAGACCCAGTACTTC
. | TRBJ1-1 | TRBV6-5 | TRBD1 | CASSYSGQGSKAFF | TGTGCCAGCAGTTACTCGGGACAGGGGAGTAAGGCTTTCTTT
few | TRBJ2-1 | TRBV9 | . | CASSAYTGTQSSYNEQFF | TGTGCCAGCAGCGCCTATACCGGGACTCAGAGCTCCTACAATGAGCAGTTCTTC
. | TRBJ2-7 | TRBV21-1 | . | CASSKSMRESYEQYF | TGTGCCAGCAGCAAATCTATGCGGGAATCCTACGAGCAGTACTTC
. | TRBJ2-6 | TRBV7-8 | . | CASSLASGVLTF | TGTGCCAGCAGCTTAGCCAGTGGCGTCCTGACTTTC
few | TRBJ1-3 | TRBV1 | . | CTSSQPVSGSGNTIYF | TGCACCAGCAGCCAACCTGTATCAGGCTCTGGAAACACCATATATTTT
. | TRBJ1-3 | TRBV6-1 | . | CASSDRQAAGNTIYF | TGTGCCAGCAGTGATAGACAGGCGGCTGGAAACACCATATATTTT
. | TRBJ2-7 | TRBV27 | TRBD2 | CASSPTMAGGREQYF | TGTGCCAGCAGTCCCACTATGGCGGGGGGTCGAGAGCAGTACTTC
. | TRBJ1-5 | TRBV24-1 | . | CATSARLGQPQHF | TGTGCCACCAGTGCCAGACTCGGTCAGCCCCAGCATTTT
. | TRBJ1-2 | TRBV19 | . | CASSPQTAYGYTF | TGTGCCAGTAGTCCCCAGACAGCCTATGGCTACACCTTC
. | TRBJ2-1 | TRBV7-8 | . | CASSLWGGSSYNEQFF | TGTGCCAGCAGCTTATGGGGGGGCAGCTCCTACAATGAGCAGTTCTTC
. | TRBJ1-1 | TRBV6-1 | TRBD1 | CASSDPQGGNTEAFF | TGTGCCAGCAGTGACCCACAGGGGGGGAACACTGAAGCTTTCTTT
. | TRBJ2-3 | TRBV5-4 | . | CASSEKGADTQYF | TGTGCCAGCAGCGAAAAGGGGGCAGATACGCAGTATTTT
. | TRBJ2-5 | TRBV4-1 | . | CASSQGPQETQYF | TGCGCCAGCAGCCAAGGGCCCCAAGAGACCCAGTACTTC
. | TRBJ1-6 | TRBV27 | . | CASSLRRQDNSPLHF | TGTGCCAGCAGTTTACGCCGACAGGATAATTCACCCCTCCACTTT
. | TRBJ2-1 | TRBV9 | TRBD2 | CASSVVSGSSYNEQFF | TGTGCCAGCAGCGTAGTGAGCGGGAGCTCCTACAATGAGCAGTTCTTC
. | TRBJ2-2 | TRBV4-2 | TRBD2 | CASSPSGLAGDTGELFF | TGTGCCAGCAGCCCCTCTGGCCTAGCGGGGGACACCGGGGAGCTGTTTTTT
few | TRBJ1-2 | TRBV12-5 | . | CASGLRLGSYGYTF | TGTGCTAGTGGTTTGCGTCTAGGGAGCTATGGCTACACCTTC
. | TRBJ2-5 | TRBV5-4 | . | CASSLKTEQETQYF | TGTGCCAGCAGCTTGAAAACAGAGCAAGAGACCCAGTACTTC